The 21 T cell receptor beta chains presented below share a single source sample, sequenced in a study of cytomegalovirus exposure and HLA in healthy donors. The PCR was carried out with 60 Vbeta primers and 13 Jbeta primers. Assay: immunoSEQ multiplex PCR; the TCRdb copy retains only in-frame clones and omits some. The repertoire consists of some 200,000 clones, with around 62% occurring once and the leading ten covering 2.5% to 3%. The sequenced sample consisted of PBMCs. The receptors were gathered from a man aged 40-55 years in good health and CMV-seronegative.

Only a few counts were recorded for this clone. The CDR3 reads CASSYSGDNQPQHF. CDR3 nucleotides: TGTGCCAGCAGTTACTCAGGGGACAATCAGCCCCAGCATTTT. This chain joins TRBV28 and TRBJ1-5; D is possibly TRBD1 (6 bases). There are 14 residues in the CDR3. Germline V gene sequence: CDR1 MDHEN, CDR2 SYDVKM. V was cut by 4 bases and J by 3 bases, with 10 bases left in between.

The chain has TRBV6-1 and TRBJ1-1, with TRBD1 as a possible D gene (6 bases). The CDR3 has 15 residues. Germline V gives CDR1 MNHNS, CDR2 SASEGT. Between the trimmed V and J ends, which lost 7 bases and 4 bases, there was a span of 19 bases. CDR3 nucleotide sequence: TGTGCCAGCAAGAGGGGGTTACAGAGGATCACTGAAGCTTTCTTT. This sequence encodes CASKRGLQRITEAFF.

The V gene is TRBV7-2, the J gene TRBJ2-7; possible D gene TRBD1, 6 bases. The CDR3 loop spans 15 amino acids. Germline CDR1 and CDR2: SGHTA and FQGNSA. V was shortened by 4 bases and J by 0 bases, with 13 bases between the two germline ends. The chain's CDR3 is CASSSQRGGSYEQYF. The DNA of the CDR3 is TGTGCCAGCAGCTCCCAGCGAGGGGGCTCCTACGAGCAGTACTTC.

The chain links TRBV2 to TRBJ1-5, with TRBD1 matching over 7 bases. CDR3 length: 14 amino acids. Germline loops: CDR1 SNHLY, CDR2 FYNNEI. With V trimmed by 1 base and J by 5 bases, 2 bases remained unmatched. The CDR3 DNA reads as TGTGCCAGCAGTGAAGAGGGGGCTGATCAGCCCCAGCATTTT. Protein product: CASSEEGADQPQHF.

The CDR3 DNA is TGCGCCAGCAGCCATAGCATCGGGACTAGCGGAATGAGCTCCTACAATGAGCAGTTCTTC. Its translation: CASSHSIGTSGMSSYNEQFF. V usage is TRBV4-1 and J usage is TRBJ2-1, with 11 bases aligning to TRBD2. The CDR3 consists of 20 residues. Per germline, CDR1 MGHRA and CDR2 YSYEKL. With 3 bases clipped from V and 0 bases from J, the junction kept 13 bases outside the gene matches.

The chain combines TRBV2 with TRBJ1-1, with 7 bases lining up with TRBD1. With 4 bases clipped from V and 8 bases from J, the junction kept 10 bases outside the gene matches. Germline CDR1 SNHLY, CDR2 FYNNEI. The CDR3 sequence is 14 residues long. In DNA form, the CDR3 reads TGTGCCAGCAGTGGGAGGGATACAGGGGCGGAAGCTTTCTTT. Translated: CASSGRDTGAEAFF.

CDR3: CASHRAGAYEQYF. The CDR3 bases are TGTGCCAGCCATCGGGCGGGGGCCTACGAGCAGTACTTC. The J gene is TRBJ2-7, the V gene TRBV6-5; 7 bases map to TRBD2. CDR3 length equals 13 residues. The trim removed 8 bases at V and 2 bases at J, leaving 6 bases unmatched. Per germline, CDR1 MNHEY and CDR2 SVGAGI.

The chain is built from TRBV19 and TRBJ2-7; D gene ambiguous. The CDR3 is made up of 12 amino acids. Trimming left V 5 bases short and J 5 bases short, with 10 bases between. The germline V gene has CDR1 LNHDA and CDR2 SQIVND (reference sequence). The CDR3 region has the DNA TGTGCCAGTAGTGAGTCTTTTAACGAGCAGTACTTC. Residues: CASSESFNEQYF.

The CDR3 bases are TGTGCCAGCTCACTAGCGCTCACCGGGGAGCTGTTTTTT. The encoded protein is CASSLALTGELFF. The rearrangement links TRBV18 to TRBJ2-2; the D gene is possibly TRBD2 (5 bases). Germline assignment: CDR1 KGHSH and CDR2 LQKENI. The CDR3 is 13 amino acids. Trimming took off 4 bases at V and 4 bases at J, with 7 bases between the two ends.

The chain joins TRBV5-4 to TRBJ2-3; D possibly corresponds to TRBD1 (6 bases). Trimming cost V 5 bases and J 0 bases, with 16 bases left between them. Germline V gene sequence: CDR1 SGHNT, CDR2 YYREEE (reference sequence). The length of the CDR3 is 16 residues. CDR3 nucleotides: TGTGCCAGCAGTTACGGGACACTACTGAGCACAGATACGCAGTATTTT. Translation: CASSYGTLLSTDTQYF.

This chain links TRBV4-1 with TRBJ2-2; D perhaps matches TRBD2 (5 bases). CDR1 and CDR2 (germline): MGHRA, YSYEKL. The CDR3 spans 15 residues. V lost 0 bases to trimming and J lost 2 bases, with 7 bases between them. The CDR3 nucleotides read TGCGCCAGCAGCCAAGAAGCGGCTAACACCGGGGAGCTGTTTTTT. This encodes CASSQEAANTGELFF.

The genes are TRBV5-1 and TRBJ2-5; 7 bases map to TRBD1. CDR1 SGHRS and CDR2 YFSETQ come from the germline V gene. V shed 4 bases, J shed 2 bases, and the junction held 2 bases outside the gene matches. The CDR3 covers 13 residues. CDR3 residues: CASSVGQQETQYF. DNA for the CDR3: TGCGCCAGCAGCGTGGGACAGCAAGAGACCCAGTACTTC.

This sequence joins TRBV4-1 and TRBJ2-5; D may be TRBD2 (6 bases). In germline, CDR1 is MGHRA, CDR2 YSYEKL. The CDR3 is 13 amino acids. V was cut by 4 bases and J by 5 bases, with 11 bases left in between. CDR3 amino acids: CASSPWRGETQYF. CDR3 coding DNA: TGCGCCAGCAGCCCGTGGAGGGGCGAGACCCAGTACTTC.

This clone was observed a few times. The chain combines TRBV2 with TRBJ2-3, with a possible D match to TRBD2 (6 bases). CDR1 and CDR2 from the germline V gene are SNHLY and FYNNEI. Trimming shortened V by 6 bases and J by 0 bases, and 31 bases separated the two germline ends. This CDR3 has 21 residues. DNA for the CDR3: TGTGCCAGCAGGGAGGGTTGGGGAGCCACTTCCATGATACCTAGCACAGATACGCAGTATTTT. Amino acids: CASREGWGATSMIPSTDTQYF.

This clone was counted between two and nine times. The chain couples TRBV19 to TRBJ2-7; no clear D. Germline CDR1 and CDR2: LNHDA and SQIVND (reference sequence). The germline V and J ends were trimmed by 3 bases and 3 bases, with 9 bases remaining between them. The CDR3 has 13 residues. The CDR3 loop reads CASSIWPGYEQYF. The CDR3 DNA sequence: TGTGCCAGTAGTATCTGGCCGGGCTACGAGCAGTACTTC.

The chain carries TRBV14 and TRBJ2-1, with TRBD2 identical over 7 bases. CDR1 SGHDN and CDR2 FVKESK come from the germline V gene. The CDR3 loop spans 16 amino acids. J was trimmed by 4 bases and V by 6 bases; bases with no gene match: 12. Written as DNA, the CDR3 is TGTGCCAGCAGGCGTTCCGGGGACTATACTTACAATGAGCAGTTCTTC. Translating it yields CASRRSGDYTYNEQFF.

The V gene is TRBV5-1, the J gene TRBJ2-3; D perhaps matches TRBD2 (5 bases). CDR3 length: 15 residues. V dropped 3 bases and J dropped 4 bases, with 15 bases sitting between them. Germline values: CDR1 SGHRS, CDR2 YFSETQ. The CDR3 DNA reads TGCGCCAGCAGCTCGGCGGGCGGTAATGCAGATACGCAGTATTTT. It codes for CASSSAGGNADTQYF.

The genes are TRBV11-2 and TRBJ2-2; D is uncertain. Germline V CDR1 and CDR2: SGHAT, FQNNGV. The CDR3 totals 16 residues. The V end lost 5 bases, the J end lost 0 bases, and 13 bases lay between the germline ends. The CDR3: CASSPGPKANTGELFF. In DNA form, the CDR3 reads TGTGCCAGCAGCCCTGGGCCTAAGGCGAACACCGGGGAGCTGTTTTTT.

V is TRBV5-1 and J is TRBJ2-7; the match to TRBD1 covers 8 bases. The germline gives CDR1 SGHRS, CDR2 YFSETQ. Unmatched junction bases numbered 10, after V lost 5 bases and J lost 3 bases. The CDR3 runs 15 residues. CDR3 DNA: TGCGCCAGCAGGCCGTACAGGGGGGATGACTACGAGCAGTACTTC. This sequence encodes CASRPYRGDDYEQYF.

This clone appeared a few times. The sample carries other DNA sequences with the same CDR3. The chain uses TRBV2 and TRBJ2-7; 8 nucleotides align to TRBD1. The CDR3 is made up of 13 amino acids. The J segment lost 3 bases and the V segment lost 8 bases, leaving 6 bases of the junction unmatched. Germline values: CDR1 SNHLY, CDR2 FYNNEI. The CDR3 loop reads CASQNDRGYEQYF. The DNA of the CDR3 is TGTGCCAGCCAAAACGACAGGGGCTACGAGCAGTACTTC.

This clone was detected a few times. The chain links TRBV5-1 to TRBJ1-1; D is ambiguous. The CDR3 consists of 15 residues. Trimming stripped 0 bases from V and 1 base from J, with 10 bases between. The germline V gene encodes CDR1 SGHRS and CDR2 YFSETQ. DNA for the CDR3: TGCGCCAGCAGCTTGGGACAAACAGAGAACACTGAAGCTTTCTTT. It specifies CASSLGQTENTEAFF.